The 9 T cell receptor beta chains in this list originate from one sample, sequenced in a study of shared clonotypes between healthy human individuals. Only in-frame clones appear in the TCRdb table, and some are missing; sequencing was by immunoSEQ multiplex PCR. The sample has roughly 2,500,000 clones, over 85% seen once. Sequencing input: naive CD4+ T cells from PBMCs. The subset was: CD45RA+ positively selected. Source of these receptors: a man between 18 and 29 years old in good health. Some clones in this sample may be carry-over from other donors' samples.

This clone was counted a single time. The rearrangement uses TRBV7-9 and TRBJ2-1; the D gene is possibly TRBD2 (5 bases). CDR3 length: 15 amino acids. V lost 0 bases to trimming and J lost 10 bases, with 16 bases between them. CDR1 SEHNR and CDR2 FQNEAQ come from the germline V gene (reference sequence). The DNA for the CDR3 is TGTGCCAGCAGCTTAGCGCTACCCCGGGGAAGGGAGCAGTTCTTC. It encodes CASSLALPRGREQFF.

This clone has more than one count but fewer than ten. The sample has other DNA sequences that encode this CDR3 too. This chain joins TRBV10-3 and TRBJ1-5; D remains ambiguous. Trimming removed 3 bases from V and 6 bases from J, with 3 bases in between. This CDR3 spans 11 amino acids. Germline-derived CDR1 and CDR2 are ENHRY and SYGVKD. CDR3 region: CAISESQPQHF. CDR3 in DNA: TGTGCCATCAGTGAATCTCAGCCCCAGCATTTT.

This chain joins TRBV13 and TRBJ2-1; D remains ambiguous. CDR1 and CDR2 (germline): PRHDT, FYEKMQ (reference sequence). The CDR3 loop spans 14 amino acids. V lost 0 bases and J 0 bases, leaving 3 bases between the germline ends. DNA of the CDR3: TGTGCCAGCAGCTTAGGGCGCTCCTACAATGAGCAGTTCTTC. Its translation: CASSLGRSYNEQFF.

The gene calls are TRBV5-1 and TRBJ2-5, with D possibly called TRBD1 or TRBD2 (5 bases each). The J call may be incorrect, as the DNA end agrees better with TRBJ2-7. Per the germline V gene, CDR1 is SGHRS and CDR2 is YFSETQ. The CDR3 loop spans 13 amino acids. The CDR3 sequence is CASRRGSPYEQYF. In nucleotides, the CDR3 is TGCGCCAGCAGGAGGGGCAGTCCCTACGAGCAGTACTTC.

The genes are TRBV5-5 and TRBJ2-3; D might be TRBD1 (5 bases). Germline lookup yields CDR1 SGHKS and CDR2 YYEKEE (reference sequence). Trimming took off 1 base at V and 1 base at J, with 10 bases between the two ends. This CDR3 comprises 15 residues. The CDR3 coding sequence is TGTGCCAGCAGCTTGTCAGGGTGGGGCACAGATACGCAGTATTTT. It translates to CASSLSGWGTDTQYF.

The chain combines TRBV9 with TRBJ1-1; possibly TRBD1 for D (5 bases). The CDR3 is 15 amino acids. Germline V CDR1 and CDR2: SGDLS, YYNGEE. V lost 4 bases, J lost 3 bases, and 16 bases lay in between. The CDR3 region is CASSPPGGGYTEAFF. In DNA, the CDR3 is TGTGCCAGCAGCCCACCCGGGGGGGGGTACACTGAAGCTTTCTTT.

The chain recombines TRBV9 with TRBJ2-7; 8 nucleotides match TRBD2. The J call may be mistaken, given a closer DNA end match to TRBJ2-5. This CDR3 has 15 amino acids. The germline gives CDR1 SGDLS, CDR2 YYNGEE. The CDR3, as DNA: TGTGCCAGCAGCGCAGGAGCGGGGGTCCAAGAGACCCAGTACTTC. Its protein product is CASSAGAGVQETQYF.

Here the CDR3 DNA reads TGTGCCAGCAGCAGCAATGAGGGGGCGAGAGCTTTCTTT. Residues: CASSSNEGARAFF. This chain joins TRBV7-3 and TRBJ1-1, with 7 bases lining up with TRBD1. Per germline, CDR1 SGHTA and CDR2 FQGTGA. V gave up 5 bases and J gave up 10 bases; unmatched junction bases: 10. CDR3 size: 13 residues.

On this clone itself: The sample contains more than one DNA sequence encoding this CDR3. The DNA of the CDR3 is TGTGCCAGCAGCTTGACCAGCGGGAGCGATGAGCAGTTCTTC. It codes for CASSLTSGSDEQFF. The V call is TRBV7-3, the J call TRBJ2-1; TRBD2 agrees at 8 bases. Trimming removed 3 bases from V and 8 bases from J; junction bases left unmatched: 6. There are 14 residues in the CDR3. The germline V gene encodes CDR1 SGHTA and CDR2 FQGTGA.